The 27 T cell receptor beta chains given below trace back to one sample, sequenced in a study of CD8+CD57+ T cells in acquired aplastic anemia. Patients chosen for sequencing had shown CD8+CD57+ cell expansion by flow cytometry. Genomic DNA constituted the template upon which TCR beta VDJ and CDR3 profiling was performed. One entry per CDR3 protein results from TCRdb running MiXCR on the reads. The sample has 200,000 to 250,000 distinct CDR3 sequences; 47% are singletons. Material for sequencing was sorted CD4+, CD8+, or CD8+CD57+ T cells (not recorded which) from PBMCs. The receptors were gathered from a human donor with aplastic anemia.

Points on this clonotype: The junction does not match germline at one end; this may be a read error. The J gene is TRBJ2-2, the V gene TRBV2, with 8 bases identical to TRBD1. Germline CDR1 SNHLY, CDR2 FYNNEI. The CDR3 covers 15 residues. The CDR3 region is CASSELGQDTGELFF. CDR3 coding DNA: TGTGCCAGCAGTGAATTGGGACAGGACACTGGGGAGCTGTTTTTT.

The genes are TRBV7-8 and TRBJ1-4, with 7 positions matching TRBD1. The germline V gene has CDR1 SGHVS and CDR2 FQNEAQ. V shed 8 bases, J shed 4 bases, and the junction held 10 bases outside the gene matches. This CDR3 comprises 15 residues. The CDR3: CASLAPGQFNEKLFF. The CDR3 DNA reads TGTGCCAGCTTGGCCCCGGGACAGTTTAATGAAAAACTGTTTTTT.

The CDR3 sequence is CASSERGPSYNEQFF. CDR3 coding DNA: TGTGCCAGCAGTGAACGCGGGCCCTCCTACAATGAGCAGTTCTTC. The rearrangement joins TRBV2 to TRBJ2-1, with D possibly TRBD2 on 5 matching bases. CDR1 is SNHLY, CDR2 FYNNEI, per germline. The V end was cut by 2 bases, the J end by 0 bases, with 8 bases between. The CDR3 runs 15 residues.

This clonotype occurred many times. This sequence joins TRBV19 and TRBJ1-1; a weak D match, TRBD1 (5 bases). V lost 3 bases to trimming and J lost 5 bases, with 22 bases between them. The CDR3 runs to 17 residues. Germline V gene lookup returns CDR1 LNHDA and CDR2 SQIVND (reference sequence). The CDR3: CASSIFSTGGIGTEAFF. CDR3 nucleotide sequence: TGTGCCAGTAGTATTTTCTCGACCGGGGGGATTGGGACTGAAGCTTTCTTT. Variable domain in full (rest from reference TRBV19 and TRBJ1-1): DGGITQSPKYLFRKEGQNVTLSCEQNLNHDAMYWYRQDPGQGLRLIYYSQIVNDFQKGDIAEGYSVSREKKESFPLTVTSAQKNPTAFYLCASSIFSTGGIGTEAFFGQGTRLTVV.

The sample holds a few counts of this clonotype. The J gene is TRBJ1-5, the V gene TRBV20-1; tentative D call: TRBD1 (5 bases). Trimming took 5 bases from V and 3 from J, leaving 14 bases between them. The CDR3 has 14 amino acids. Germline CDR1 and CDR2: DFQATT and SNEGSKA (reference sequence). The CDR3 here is CSALEMGDNQPQHF. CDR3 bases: TGCAGTGCTCTCGAGATGGGGGACAATCAGCCCCAGCATTTT.

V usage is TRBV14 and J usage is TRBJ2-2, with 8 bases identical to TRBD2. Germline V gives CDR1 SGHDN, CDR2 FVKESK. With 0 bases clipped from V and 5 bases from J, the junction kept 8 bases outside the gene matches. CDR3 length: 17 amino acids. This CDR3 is CASSQEDGGRWTGELFF. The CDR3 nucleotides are TGTGCCAGCAGCCAAGAGGATGGCGGGAGGTGGACCGGGGAGCTGTTTTTT.

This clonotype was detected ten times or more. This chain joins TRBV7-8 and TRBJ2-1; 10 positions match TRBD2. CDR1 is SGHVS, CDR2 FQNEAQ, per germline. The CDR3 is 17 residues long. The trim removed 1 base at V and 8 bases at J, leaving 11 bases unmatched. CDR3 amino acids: CASSLGTSGIRGDEQFF. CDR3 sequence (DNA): TGTGCCAGCAGCTTAGGGACTAGCGGAATACGGGGCGATGAGCAGTTCTTC.

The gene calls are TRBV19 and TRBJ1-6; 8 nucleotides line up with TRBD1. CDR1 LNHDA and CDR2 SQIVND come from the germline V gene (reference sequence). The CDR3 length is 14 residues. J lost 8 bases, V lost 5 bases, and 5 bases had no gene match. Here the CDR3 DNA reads TGTGCCAGTAGTCCGACAGGGGTTGATTCACCCCTCCACTTT. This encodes CASSPTGVDSPLHF.

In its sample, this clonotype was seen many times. CDR3: CASMRNYNEQFF. The CDR3 DNA reads TGTGCCAGCATGAGAAACTACAATGAGCAGTTCTTC. The J gene is TRBJ2-1, the V gene TRBV2; D unclear. The CDR3 runs 12 residues. The germline V and J ends were trimmed by 7 bases and 3 bases, with 7 bases remaining between them. Germline V lookup: CDR1 SNHLY, CDR2 FYNNEI.

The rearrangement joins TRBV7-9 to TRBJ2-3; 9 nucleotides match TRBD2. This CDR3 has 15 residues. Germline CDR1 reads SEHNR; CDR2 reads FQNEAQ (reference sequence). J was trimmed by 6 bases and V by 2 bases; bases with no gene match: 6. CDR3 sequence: CASSLSSGSGDTQYF. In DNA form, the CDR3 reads TGTGCCAGCAGCTTAAGTAGCGGGAGTGGGGATACGCAGTATTTT.

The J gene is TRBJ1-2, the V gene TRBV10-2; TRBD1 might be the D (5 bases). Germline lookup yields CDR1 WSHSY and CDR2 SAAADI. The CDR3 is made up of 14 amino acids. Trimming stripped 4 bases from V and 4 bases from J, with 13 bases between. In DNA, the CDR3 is TGCGCCAGCAGTGCAGGGCCGCGTTCCTATGGCTACACCTTC. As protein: CASSAGPRSYGYTF.

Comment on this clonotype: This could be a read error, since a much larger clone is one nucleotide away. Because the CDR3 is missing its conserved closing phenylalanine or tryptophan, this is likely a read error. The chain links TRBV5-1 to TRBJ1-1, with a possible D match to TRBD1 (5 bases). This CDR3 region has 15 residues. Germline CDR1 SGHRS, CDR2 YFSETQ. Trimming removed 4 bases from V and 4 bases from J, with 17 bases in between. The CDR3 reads CASSHADWGSTEAFL. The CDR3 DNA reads TGCGCCAGCAGCCACGCTGACTGGGGGAGCACTGAAGCTTTCCTT.

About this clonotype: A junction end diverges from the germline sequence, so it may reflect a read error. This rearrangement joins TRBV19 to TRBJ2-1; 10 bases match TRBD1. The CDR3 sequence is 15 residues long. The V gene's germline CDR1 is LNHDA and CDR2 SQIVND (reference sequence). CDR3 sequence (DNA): TGTGCCGCTGACCCCGGGACAGGGGCATACAATGAGCAGCTCTTC. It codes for CAADPGTGAYNEQLF.

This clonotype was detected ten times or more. The CDR3, as DNA: TGTGCCAGCAGCTTGCTGGCGGCAAATGAAAAACTGTTTTTT. This codes for CASSLLAANEKLFF. This rearrangement joins TRBV5-8 to TRBJ1-4; D gene ambiguous. This CDR3 has 14 amino acids. The V end lost 1 base, the J end lost 5 bases, and 9 bases lay between the germline ends. Germline-derived CDR1 and CDR2 are SGHTS and YDEGEE.

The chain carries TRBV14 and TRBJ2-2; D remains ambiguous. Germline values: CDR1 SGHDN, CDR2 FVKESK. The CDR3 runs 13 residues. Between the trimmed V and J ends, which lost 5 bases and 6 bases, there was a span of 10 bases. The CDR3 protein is CASSDLWSGELFF. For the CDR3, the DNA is TGTGCCAGCAGCGACCTCTGGTCCGGGGAGCTGTTTTTT.

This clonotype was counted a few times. As DNA, the CDR3 is TGTGCCAGCAGTTATATACAGGGGGCTGGCAATCAGCCCCAGCATTTT. This sequence encodes CASSYIQGAGNQPQHF. The V gene is TRBV12-3 or TRBV12-4, the J gene TRBJ1-5, with 9 bases lining up with TRBD1. The length of the CDR3 is 16 residues. Germline trimming cut 4 bases from V and 2 bases from J; bases unmatched to any gene: 6.

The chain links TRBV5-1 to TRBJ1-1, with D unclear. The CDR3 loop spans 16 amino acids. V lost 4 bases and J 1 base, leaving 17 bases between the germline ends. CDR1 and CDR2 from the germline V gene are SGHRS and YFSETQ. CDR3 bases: TGCGCCAGCAGCCCCACCCGTGGGCAGAGGAACACTGAAGCTTTCTTT. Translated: CASSPTRGQRNTEAFF.

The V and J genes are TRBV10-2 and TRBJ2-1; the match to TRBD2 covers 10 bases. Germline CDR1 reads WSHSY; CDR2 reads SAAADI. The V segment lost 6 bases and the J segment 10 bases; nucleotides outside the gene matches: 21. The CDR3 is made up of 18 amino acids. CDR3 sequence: CASSLESASGGIGYEQFF. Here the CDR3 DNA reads TGCGCCAGCAGCTTGGAGTCGGCTAGCGGGGGTATAGGGTACGAGCAGTTCTTC.

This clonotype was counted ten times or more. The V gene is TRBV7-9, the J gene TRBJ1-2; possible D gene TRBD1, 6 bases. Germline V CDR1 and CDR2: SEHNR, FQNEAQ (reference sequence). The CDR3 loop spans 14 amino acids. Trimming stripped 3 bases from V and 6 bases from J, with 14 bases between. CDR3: CASSFVGGEHGYTF. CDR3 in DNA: TGTGCCAGCAGCTTCGTCGGGGGCGAACATGGCTACACCTTC.

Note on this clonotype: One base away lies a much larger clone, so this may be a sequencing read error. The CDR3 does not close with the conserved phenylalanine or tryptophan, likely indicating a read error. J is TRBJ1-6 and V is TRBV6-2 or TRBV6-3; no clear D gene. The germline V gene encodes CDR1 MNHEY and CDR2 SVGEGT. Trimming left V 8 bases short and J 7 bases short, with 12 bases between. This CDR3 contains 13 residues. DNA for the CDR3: TGTGCCAGCCAGACGGAAGAGAATTCACCCCTCCACTGT. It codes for CASQTEENSPLHC.

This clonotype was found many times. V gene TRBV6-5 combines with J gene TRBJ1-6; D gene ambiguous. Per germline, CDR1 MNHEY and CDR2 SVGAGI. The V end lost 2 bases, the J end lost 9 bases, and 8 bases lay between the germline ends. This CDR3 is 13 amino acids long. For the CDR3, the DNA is TGTGCCAGCAGTTACGGGTCGGGTTCACCCCTCCACTTT. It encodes CASSYGSGSPLHF.

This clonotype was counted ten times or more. The DNA for the CDR3 is TGTGCCAGTAGTACCCCTCCCGGGGATACGCAGTATTTT. Translating gives CASSTPPGDTQYF. V and J are TRBV19 and TRBJ2-3; D call uncertain. Germline values: CDR1 LNHDA, CDR2 SQIVND (reference sequence). The CDR3 spans 13 residues. Trimming took 4 bases from V and 6 from J, leaving 11 bases between them.

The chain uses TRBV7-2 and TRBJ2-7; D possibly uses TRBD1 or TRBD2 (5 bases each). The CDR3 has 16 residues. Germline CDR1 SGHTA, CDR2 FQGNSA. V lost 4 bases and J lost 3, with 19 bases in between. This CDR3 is CASSSSSGRNFYEQYF. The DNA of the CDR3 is TGTGCCAGCAGCTCGTCCTCGGGACGGAACTTCTACGAGCAGTACTTC. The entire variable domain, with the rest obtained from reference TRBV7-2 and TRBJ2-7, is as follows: GAGVSQSPSNKVTEKGKDVELRCDPISGHTALYWYRQSLGQGLEFLIYFQGNSAPDKSGLPSDRFSAERTGGSVSTLTIQRTQQEDSAVYLCASSSSSGRNFYEQYFGPGTRLTVT.

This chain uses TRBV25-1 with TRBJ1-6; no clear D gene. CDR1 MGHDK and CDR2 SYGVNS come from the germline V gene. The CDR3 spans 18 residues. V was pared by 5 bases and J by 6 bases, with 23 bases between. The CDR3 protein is CASSRGSSGFSINSPLHF. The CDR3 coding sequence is TGTGCCAGCAGTCGTGGGTCCAGCGGATTTTCTATTAATTCACCCCTCCACTTT.

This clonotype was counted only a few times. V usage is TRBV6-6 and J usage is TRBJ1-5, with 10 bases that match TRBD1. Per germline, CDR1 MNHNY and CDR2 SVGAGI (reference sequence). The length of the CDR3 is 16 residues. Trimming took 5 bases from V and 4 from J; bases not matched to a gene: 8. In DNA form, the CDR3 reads TGTGCCAGCAGTCGGGACAGGGGACAACGAAATCAGCCCCAGCATTTT. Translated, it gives CASSRDRGQRNQPQHF.

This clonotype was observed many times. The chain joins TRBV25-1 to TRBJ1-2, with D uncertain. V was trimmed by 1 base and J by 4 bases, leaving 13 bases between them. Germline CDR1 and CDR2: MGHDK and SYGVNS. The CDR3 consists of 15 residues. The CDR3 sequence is CASSELAAELYGYTF. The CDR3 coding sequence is TGTGCCAGCAGTGAATTGGCGGCGGAACTCTATGGCTACACCTTC.

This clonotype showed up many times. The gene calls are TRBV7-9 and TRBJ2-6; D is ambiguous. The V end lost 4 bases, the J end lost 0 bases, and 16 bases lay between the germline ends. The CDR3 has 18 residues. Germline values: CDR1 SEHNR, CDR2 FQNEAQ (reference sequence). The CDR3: CASSSNDPTSSGANVLTF. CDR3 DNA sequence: TGTGCCAGCAGCTCAAACGATCCTACAAGCTCTGGGGCCAACGTCCTGACTTTC. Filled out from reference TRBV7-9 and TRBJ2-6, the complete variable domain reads DTGVSQNPRHKITKRGQNVTFRCDPISEHNRLYWYRQTLGQGPEFLTYFQNEAQLEKSRLLSDRFSAERPKGSFSTLEIQRTEQGDSAMYLCASSSNDPTSSGANVLTFGAGSRLTVL.